This record looks at one T cell receptor beta chain sequence and its context. The sample belongs to a study of blood T cell repertoires in COVID-19. The V gene lost 0 bases and the J gene lost 8 bases, with 5 bases spanning the gap. Germline V CDR1 and CDR2: SGHNT, YYREEE (reference sequence). CDR3 length: 12 residues. Data came from immunoSEQ multiplex PCR; TCRdb stores just in-frame clones and leaves some out. The repertoire holds approximately 63,000 clones, with about 90% as singletons. The specimen sequenced was peripheral blood. The chain recombines TRBV5-4 with TRBJ1-4; unclear D gene. This clonotype originated in a man older than 75 in a cohort sampled during active COVID-19. The CDR3, as DNA: TGTGCCAGCAGCTTGGCGGGGGAAAAACTGTTTTTT. It translates to CASSLAGEKLFF. Combining the CDR3 with reference TRBV5-4 and TRBJ1-4 gives the whole variable domain ETGVTQSPTHLIKTRGQQVTLRCSSQSGHNTVSWYQQALGQGPQFIFQYYREEENGRGNFPPRFSGLQFPNYSSELNVNALELDDSALYLCASSLAGEKLFFGSGTQLSVL.